The clone carrying this TCR beta chain was detected ten times or more. Antigen specificity is unknown. These data are taken from a study of molecular identifiers for immune sequencing clone quantification. Overall study findings and caveats: In naive cells, clones above 20 RNA copies held under 1% of molecules, whereas in effector cells they held over 98%.

Libraries of bulk TCR were made by previously described methods (with listed TCR primers). In TCRdb, the PCR reads were re-called with MiXCR into one record per CDR3 protein. Found here are 460,000 or so distinct CDR3 sequences, around 23% of them singletons; the top ten hold approximately 0.8%. The CD8+CD4-CCR7+CD45RA+ phenotype defined the sorted naive CD8 T cells. The TCR was taken from a human donor in good health. Some libraries in this study had Jurkat cell RNA spiked in. The sequencing sample was made of naive CD8+ T cells from blood, with Jurkat cell RNA spiked in. The subset denotes: FACS-sorted CD8+CD4-CCR7+CD45RA+ naive T cells.

CDR3 DNA: TGTGCCAGCAATCCCGGGACAGGGGTTAATTTCGGCAATCAGCCCCAGCATTTT. Amino acids: CASNPGTGVNFGNQPQHF. The chain has TRBV28 and TRBJ1-5; 10 bases agree with TRBD1. Looked up from germline, CDR1 is MDHEN and CDR2 is SYDVKM. The CDR3 has 18 amino acids. After removal of 7 bases from V and 2 bases from J, the junction contained 14 bases not matched to a gene. The entire variable domain, with the rest obtained from reference TRBV28 and TRBJ1-5, is as follows: DVKVTQSSRYLVKRTGEKVFLECVQDMDHENMFWYRQDPGLGLRLIYFSYDVKMKEKGDIPEGYSVSREKKERFSLILESASTNQTSMYLCASNPGTGVNFGNQPQHFGDGTRLSIL.